Shown below are 8 T cell receptor beta chains from a single sample sequenced in a study of blood T cell repertoires in COVID-19. The method was immunoSEQ multiplex PCR; TCRdb's version includes in-frame clones alone and lacks a portion of them. This table holds 650,000 to 800,000 clones, about 87% found once. Sequencing was done on a sample of peripheral blood. The origin of the receptors is a young woman with acute or convalescent COVID-19.

This chain uses TRBV19 with TRBJ1-4; D is undetermined. V lost 7 bases and J lost 7, with 7 bases in between. The CDR3 spans 11 residues. Germline V lookup: CDR1 LNHDA, CDR2 SQIVND (reference sequence). The CDR3 is CASTRGEKLFF. The DNA of the CDR3 is TGTGCCAGTACCCGGGGTGAAAAACTGTTTTTT.

The chain links TRBV6-4 to TRBJ2-1; 11 nucleotides agree with TRBD1. V shed 6 bases, J shed 6 bases, and the junction held 7 bases outside the gene matches. Looked up from germline, CDR1 is MRHNA and CDR2 is SNTAGT. The CDR3 covers 15 residues. Written as DNA, the CDR3 is TGTGCCAGCAGCAGGACAGGGGGCGAAATCAATGAGCAGTTCTTC. This encodes CASSRTGGEINEQFF.

This chain joins TRBV25-1 and TRBJ1-4; the match to TRBD1 covers 8 bases. Unmatched junction bases numbered 7, after V lost 3 bases and J lost 7 bases. The germline V gene encodes CDR1 MGHDK and CDR2 SYGVNS. CDR3 length equals 15 residues. In DNA, the CDR3 is TGTGCCAGCAGTGATAGACAGGGGTCTGGTGAAAAACTGTTTTTT. It translates to CASSDRQGSGEKLFF. Full variable domain (remainder filled in from reference TRBV25-1 and TRBJ1-4): EADIYQTPRYLVIGTGKKITLECSQTMGHDKMYWYQQDPGMELHLIHYSYGVNSTEKGDLSSESTVSRIRTEHFPLTLESARPSHTSQYLCASSDRQGSGEKLFFGSGTQLSVL.

The V and J genes are TRBV5-5 and TRBJ2-1; TRBD1 agrees at 7 bases. The CDR3 has 16 amino acids. Germline V lookup: CDR1 SGHKS, CDR2 YYEKEE (reference sequence). Trimming removed 0 bases from V and 4 bases from J; junction bases left unmatched: 7. This CDR3 is CASSLGAGQVYNEQFF. The CDR3 DNA reads as TGTGCCAGCAGCTTGGGGGCCGGACAGGTATACAATGAGCAGTTCTTC.

The genes are TRBV7-2 and TRBJ2-1; TRBD1 agrees at 7 bases. J was trimmed by 0 bases and V by 1 base; bases with no gene match: 6. This CDR3 comprises 17 residues. CDR1 SGHTA and CDR2 FQGNSA come from the germline V gene. CDR3 nucleotide sequence: TGTGCCAGCAGCTTAGGTCAGGGGGTGAACTCCTACAATGAGCAGTTCTTC. This encodes CASSLGQGVNSYNEQFF.

In nucleotides, the CDR3 is TGTGCTAGTGCTATGAGCTCTGGGGCCAACGTCCTGACTTTC. It specifies CASAMSSGANVLTF. The chain carries TRBV12-5 and TRBJ2-6; D is ambiguous. This CDR3 spans 14 amino acids. CDR1 and CDR2 (germline): LGHNT, FRNRAP. V was shortened by 7 bases and J by 0 bases, with 7 bases between the two germline ends.

This sequence joins TRBV19 and TRBJ2-3; D gene ambiguous. Germline loops: CDR1 LNHDA, CDR2 SQIVND (reference sequence). The CDR3 length is 14 residues. The V end was cut by 1 base, the J end by 1 base, with 6 bases between. CDR3 residues: CASSIASGTDTQYF. In DNA, the CDR3 is TGTGCCAGTAGTATAGCTTCGGGCACAGATACGCAGTATTTT.

This clone was detected only once. Other DNA sequences in the sample encode the same CDR3. The chain joins TRBV5-4 to TRBJ1-1; no clear D gene. The germline V gene has CDR1 SGHNT and CDR2 YYREEE (reference sequence). This CDR3 region has 13 residues. Trimming cost V 0 bases and J 4 bases, with 7 bases left between them. CDR3 sequence: CASSLGGGTEAFF. In nucleotides, the CDR3 is TGTGCCAGCAGCTTGGGCGGTGGCACTGAAGCTTTCTTT.